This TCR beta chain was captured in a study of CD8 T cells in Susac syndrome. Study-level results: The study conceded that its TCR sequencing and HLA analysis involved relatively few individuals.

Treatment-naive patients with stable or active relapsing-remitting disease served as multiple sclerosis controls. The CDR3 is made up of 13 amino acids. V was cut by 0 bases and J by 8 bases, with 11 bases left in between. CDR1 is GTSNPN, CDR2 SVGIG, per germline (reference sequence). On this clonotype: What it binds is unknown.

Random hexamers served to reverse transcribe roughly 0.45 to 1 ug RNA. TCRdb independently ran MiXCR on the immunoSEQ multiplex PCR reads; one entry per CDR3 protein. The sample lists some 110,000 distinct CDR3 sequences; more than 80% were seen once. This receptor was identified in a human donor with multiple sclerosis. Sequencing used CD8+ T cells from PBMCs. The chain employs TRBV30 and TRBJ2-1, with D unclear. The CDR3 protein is CAWSVSGVDEQFF. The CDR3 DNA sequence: TGTGCCTGGAGTGTCTCTGGGGTCGATGAGCAGTTCTTC.